These 20 T cell receptor beta chains share one sample of origin, sequenced in a study of blood T cell repertoires in COVID-19. The assay was immunoSEQ multiplex PCR, and TCRdb's table has in-frame clones only and misses some. The sample includes 310,000 or so clones, approximately 90% of them seen just once. The sample consisted of PBMCs or T cells enriched from blood (not recorded which). Source of these receptors: a woman under 30 who had recovered from COVID-19.

CDR3: CASSIRGNYGYTF. The CDR3 DNA follows: TGTGCCAGCAGCATCAGGGGTAACTATGGCTACACCTTC. The rearrangement uses TRBV12-3 or TRBV12-4 and TRBJ1-2, with D possibly TRBD1 on 6 matching bases. The CDR3 covers 13 residues. V was clipped by 6 bases and J by 1 base, with 9 bases between them.

The V gene is TRBV5-4, the J gene TRBJ2-5, with 16 bases lining up with TRBD2. Germline V gene data show CDR1 as SGHNT and CDR2 as YYREEE (reference sequence). CDR3 size: 17 residues. The junction had 4 bases not matched to a gene; V was cut back by 4 bases and J by 1 base. The CDR3 sequence is CASSPGLAGGLQETQYF. Written as DNA, the CDR3 is TGTGCCAGCAGCCCGGGACTAGCGGGGGGGCTCCAAGAGACCCAGTACTTC.

This chain uses TRBV14 with TRBJ2-5; 13 bases line up with TRBD2. The CDR3 spans 16 residues. Germline V gene data show CDR1 as SGHDN and CDR2 as FVKESK. The junction had 2 bases not matched to a gene; V was cut back by 4 bases and J by 0 bases. CDR3: CASSRGLAGNQETQYF. In DNA form, the CDR3 reads TGTGCCAGCAGCCGGGGACTAGCGGGGAACCAAGAGACCCAGTACTTC.

The chain has TRBV2 and TRBJ1-2, with no clear D. The CDR3 length is 15 residues. Germline lookup yields CDR1 SNHLY and CDR2 FYNNEI. V was clipped by 2 bases and J by 0 bases, with 10 bases between them. CDR3 residues: CASSEYKSANYGYTF. As DNA, the CDR3 is TGTGCCAGCAGTGAATATAAGAGTGCTAACTATGGCTACACCTTC.

This clone was detected only once. The chain links TRBV28 to TRBJ1-6; 8 bases are a match to TRBD1. The germline CDR1 and CDR2 sequences are MDHEN and SYDVKM. Germline trimming cut 6 bases from V and 4 bases from J; bases unmatched to any gene: 8. The CDR3 extends over 16 amino acids. This chain's CDR3 is CASRRTGGAYNSPLHF. CDR3 bases: TGTGCCAGCAGAAGAACAGGGGGGGCTTATAATTCACCCCTCCACTTT.

CDR3 nucleotides: TGTGCCAGCAGTTGGACTGAAAGCTCTGGAAACACCATATATTTT. Translation: CASSWTESSGNTIYF. The chain is built from TRBV6-6 and TRBJ1-3; D is unresolved. The CDR3 is 15 residues long. V gave up 4 bases and J gave up 0 bases, with 10 bases separating them. CDR1 and CDR2 (germline): MNHNY, SVGAGI (reference sequence).

The gene calls are TRBV20-1 and TRBJ1-2; D not resolved. V was clipped by 6 bases and J by 5 bases, with 7 bases between them. This CDR3 is built from 10 residues. Germline lookup yields CDR1 DFQATT and CDR2 SNEGSKA (reference sequence). CDR3 DNA: TGCAGTGCACCGGTTTATGGCTACACCTTC. Translating it yields CSAPVYGYTF.

The chain uses TRBV30 and TRBJ1-5; 12 nucleotides align to TRBD1. After removal of 2 bases from V and 3 bases from J, the junction contained 11 bases not matched to a gene. Germline V gene data show CDR1 as GTSNPN and CDR2 as SVGIG (reference sequence). CDR3 length equals 18 residues. For the CDR3, the DNA is TGTGCCTGGAGTTCACGGGGAAGGGGACAGGGGGCCAATCAGCCCCAGCATTTT. It is translated as CAWSSRGRGQGANQPQHF.

The genes are TRBV5-1 and TRBJ2-5; tentative D call: TRBD1 (5 bases). The germline CDR1 and CDR2 sequences are SGHRS and YFSETQ. The V and J ends lost 0 bases and 5 bases respectively, with 11 bases between them. CDR3 length equals 14 residues. Here the CDR3 reads CASSLVGPGETQYF. The CDR3 nucleotides are TGCGCCAGCAGCTTGGTCGGCCCAGGGGAGACCCAGTACTTC.

The chain employs TRBV27 and TRBJ2-4; D might be TRBD2 (6 bases). In germline, CDR1 is MNHEY, CDR2 SMNVEV (reference sequence). The CDR3 sequence is 14 residues long. The ends were cut back, 0 bases at V and 8 bases at J, with 11 bases in the middle. The CDR3 region has the DNA TGTGCCAGCAGTTTATCGGGGGGTGGAGACATTCAGTACTTC. This encodes CASSLSGGGDIQYF.

V gene TRBV4-3 combines with J gene TRBJ2-5; 8 nucleotides line up with TRBD1. The germline V gene has CDR1 LGHNA and CDR2 YSLEER. The CDR3 contains 15 residues. J gave up 5 bases and V 1 base, and 6 bases lay outside the gene matches. CDR3 bases: TGCGCCAGCAGCCAAGGGACAGGGAGCGGGGAGACCCAGTACTTC. Protein: CASSQGTGSGETQYF.

The chain recombines TRBV5-1 with TRBJ2-5; maybe TRBD1 (6 bases). V lost 8 bases and J 1 base, leaving 18 bases between the germline ends. This CDR3 has 15 amino acids. Germline V gives CDR1 SGHRS, CDR2 YFSETQ. DNA of the CDR3: TGCGCCAGTACCAGACAGGATCCGGGCCAAGAGACCCAGTACTTC. This gives the protein CASTRQDPGQETQYF.

The rearrangement links TRBV18 to TRBJ1-3; a weak D match, TRBD1 (5 bases). This CDR3 spans 15 amino acids. Germline V gene sequence: CDR1 KGHSH, CDR2 LQKENI. Trimming took 4 bases from V and 2 from J, leaving 12 bases between them. CDR3 coding DNA: TGTGCCAGCTCACTTGTAGGGGTTGCTGGAAACACCATATATTTT. This translates into CASSLVGVAGNTIYF. Supplemented by reference TRBV18 and TRBJ1-3, the full variable domain reads NAGVMQNPRHLVRRRGQEARLRCSPMKGHSHVYWYRQLPEEGLKFMVYLQKENIIDESGMPKERFSAEFPKEGPSILRIQQVVRGDSAAYFCASSLVGVAGNTIYFGEGSWLTVV.

This clone was counted a few times. The chain joins TRBV6-5 to TRBJ1-6; TRBD1 matches 7 bases. With V trimmed by 7 bases and J by 5 bases, 5 bases remained unmatched. The CDR3 extends over 14 amino acids. Germline values: CDR1 MNHEY, CDR2 SVGAGI. CDR3: CASTRDSNNSPLHF. The CDR3 region has the DNA TGTGCCAGCACAAGGGACAGTAATAATTCACCCCTCCACTTT.

The chain combines TRBV7-2 with TRBJ2-7; D call uncertain. In germline, CDR1 is SGHTA, CDR2 FQGNSA. The CDR3 is 15 amino acids. The ends were cut back, 4 bases at V and 0 bases at J, with 13 bases in the middle. The CDR3 sequence is CASSSSGALSYEQYF. CDR3 DNA sequence: TGTGCCAGCAGCTCAAGTGGAGCGCTCTCCTACGAGCAGTACTTC.

The chain joins TRBV5-1 to TRBJ2-7, with TRBD2 identical over 9 bases. Germline assignment: CDR1 SGHRS and CDR2 YFSETQ. The CDR3 runs to 14 residues. The V segment lost 4 bases and the J segment 3 bases; nucleotides outside the gene matches: 5. The CDR3 region is CASSASSGDYEQYF. In nucleotides, the CDR3 is TGCGCCAGCAGCGCCTCTAGCGGGGACTACGAGCAGTACTTC.

The chain links TRBV9 to TRBJ2-2; 7 bases are a match to TRBD1. Germline-derived CDR1 and CDR2 are SGDLS and YYNGEE. The CDR3 totals 16 residues. V shed 4 bases and J 3 bases; nucleotides not matched to a gene: 9. The CDR3 sequence is CASSTGQVQDTGELFF. DNA of the CDR3: TGTGCCAGCAGCACAGGACAGGTCCAGGACACCGGGGAGCTGTTTTTT.

About this clone: The identical CDR3 is also encoded by other nucleotide sequences in the sample. The chain recombines TRBV28 with TRBJ2-7; D remains ambiguous. The CDR3 covers 13 residues. Trimming pared 3 bases from V and 2 bases from J, leaving 8 bases between. Germline loops: CDR1 MDHEN, CDR2 SYDVKM. CDR3 coding DNA: TGTGCCAGCAGTTTGTCAGGAACCTACGAGCAGTACTTC. Translation gives CASSLSGTYEQYF.

As to this clone: The final CDR3 position lacks the conserved phenylalanine or tryptophan, pointing to a likely read error. The DNA is left out, because the CDR3 cannot be placed on it with certainty; the CDR3 is given as TCRdb lists it. V and J are TRBV5-1 and TRBJ1-4; the D segment call TRBD1 is taken from the table without a DNA check. Germline lookup yields CDR1 SGHRS and CDR2 YFSETQ. With termini counted, the CDR3 has 10 amino acids. CDR3 loop: CASSGTVPRL.

This clone was seen only once. One junction end does not reproduce the germline sequence, and a read error may be involved. In DNA, the CDR3 is TGCGCCAGCAGCAAGCCGGGGGGGGAGCAGTTCTTC. Translation: CASSKPGGEQFF. The chain uses TRBV7-3 and TRBJ2-1, with TRBD2 matching 8 bases. This CDR3 has 12 amino acids. The germline CDR1 and CDR2 sequences are SGHTA and FQGTGA.